Below, 26 T cell receptor beta chains from the same sample are listed, as sequenced in a study of early T cells in non-severe SARS-CoV-2 infection. TCRdb passed the 5' RACE reads through MiXCR, listing each CDR3 protein once. The data hold 50,000 to 60,000 distinct CDR3 sequences, with around 8.6% observed a single time. Source: whole blood, taken at baseline. The receptor set was obtained from an adult who was a healthcare worker with PCR-confirmed SARS-CoV-2 infection or an uninfected control (not recorded which).

The chain couples TRBV6-6 to TRBJ2-1; 13 bases align to TRBD2. Germline CDR1 and CDR2: MNHNY and SVGAGI (reference sequence). J gave up 14 bases and V 4 bases, and 8 bases lay outside the gene matches. CDR3 length: 14 residues. The CDR3 nucleotides read TGTGCCAGCAGTTCGGGACTAGCGGGACCCCGCAAGTTCTTC. Protein product: CASSSGLAGPRKFF.

This clonotype occurred a few times. The chain couples TRBV19 to TRBJ1-1; 9 bases align to TRBD1. Germline V gives CDR1 LNHDA, CDR2 SQIVND (reference sequence). The CDR3 is 14 residues long. J gave up 3 bases and V 6 bases, and 5 bases lay outside the gene matches. The CDR3 bases are TGTGCCAGTAGCCCTCGGACAGGGGACACTGAAGCTTTCTTT. This translates into CASSPRTGDTEAFF.

This clonotype was counted only a few times. The chain is built from TRBV20-1 and TRBJ2-1, with a weak D call TRBD2 (5 bases). The CDR3 runs 14 residues. Germline assignment: CDR1 DFQATT and CDR2 SNEGSKA (reference sequence). Trimming removed 3 bases from V and 0 bases from J, with 9 bases in between. CDR3 protein: CSASIRDSYNEQFF. CDR3 nucleotide sequence: TGCAGTGCTAGCATACGGGACTCCTACAATGAGCAGTTCTTC.

The V and J genes are TRBV12-3 or TRBV12-4 and TRBJ2-7; D is possibly TRBD1 (6 bases). The CDR3 totals 15 residues. The V end lost 2 bases, the J end lost 4 bases, and 15 bases lay between the germline ends. DNA of the CDR3: TGTGCCAGCAGTTTATCGGACAGTAAGACGTACGAGCAGTACTTC. Encoded protein: CASSLSDSKTYEQYF.

This clonotype was seen only a few times. The chain couples TRBV5-1 to TRBJ1-4; D possibly corresponds to TRBD1 (5 bases). CDR1 SGHRS and CDR2 YFSETQ come from the germline V gene. The V end lost 5 bases, the J end lost 8 bases, and 16 bases lay between the germline ends. This CDR3 has 14 residues. The CDR3 DNA reads TGCGCCAGCAGGGCGGGACTGAGCTTCGAAAAACTGTTTTTT. It yields the protein CASRAGLSFEKLFF.

The chain employs TRBV7-2 and TRBJ1-5, with D unresolved. Looked up from germline, CDR1 is SGHTA and CDR2 is FQGNSA. V dropped 1 base and J dropped 0 bases, with 7 bases sitting between them. The CDR3 has 15 residues. The CDR3: CASSLVTASNQPQHF. The DNA of the CDR3 is TGTGCCAGCAGCTTAGTTACCGCTAGCAATCAGCCCCAGCATTTT.

The chain has TRBV7-2 and TRBJ2-5; D is perhaps TRBD1 (6 bases). V was trimmed by 2 bases and J by 4 bases, leaving 14 bases between them. Germline V lookup: CDR1 SGHTA, CDR2 FQGNSA. This CDR3 spans 15 amino acids. In DNA, the CDR3 is TGTGCCAGCAGCTTAATGGGGGCCGGGGTAGAGACCCAGTACTTC. Translated, it gives CASSLMGAGVETQYF.

This clonotype has ten or more counts. The chain uses TRBV21-1 and TRBJ1-4; the table's D call TRBD1 went unverified against the DNA. TRBV21-1 is noted as a pseudogene. The CDR3 is made up of 13 amino acids. The CDR3 nucleotides read TGTGCCAGACCTCTGGACAGGGTAGAAAAACTGTTTTTT. It encodes CARPLDRVEKLFF.

The chain joins TRBV7-9 to TRBJ2-6; D gene ambiguous. This CDR3 is built from 16 residues. Trimming left V 1 base short and J 1 base short, with 8 bases between. Germline lookup yields CDR1 SEHNR and CDR2 FQNEAQ (reference sequence). The CDR3 loop is CASSLGIGSGANVLTF. CDR3 nucleotides: TGTGCCAGCAGCTTAGGTATAGGATCTGGGGCCAACGTCCTGACTTTC.

The chain employs TRBV7-9 and TRBJ2-1; 9 bases are shared with TRBD1. V trimming: 5 bases; J trimming: 7 bases; junction bases outside the gene matches: 9. The germline gives CDR1 SEHNR, CDR2 FQNEAQ (reference sequence). The length of the CDR3 is 15 residues. CDR3 sequence reads: CASSPLGQGGNEQFF. In nucleotides, the CDR3 is TGTGCCAGCAGCCCCCTGGGACAGGGAGGGAATGAGCAGTTCTTC.

This clonotype was seen ten or more times. The rearrangement links TRBV7-9 to TRBJ2-5; 8 nucleotides line up with TRBD1. V lost 1 base, J lost 2 bases, and 6 bases stayed unmatched. This CDR3 comprises 16 residues. Germline V gene sequence: CDR1 SEHNR, CDR2 FQNEAQ (reference sequence). The CDR3 sequence: CASSLGDRGEQETQYF. CDR3 nucleotide sequence: TGTGCCAGCAGCTTAGGAGACAGGGGAGAACAAGAGACCCAGTACTTC.

This clonotype has just a few counts. The CDR3 reads CAWSVLGSQPQHF. As DNA, the CDR3 is TGTGCCTGGAGTGTATTAGGGTCTCAGCCCCAGCATTTT. The genes are TRBV30 and TRBJ1-5, with D unclear. This CDR3 spans 13 amino acids. The V end was cut by 0 bases, the J end by 6 bases, with 9 bases between. The germline V gene has CDR1 GTSNPN and CDR2 SVGIG (reference sequence).

In its sample, this clonotype was seen a few times. This rearrangement joins TRBV11-3 to TRBJ2-3, with unresolved D. The CDR3 consists of 15 residues. Trimming cost V 3 bases and J 3 bases, with 13 bases left between them. Germline CDR1 is SGHNT and CDR2 is YENEEA. In DNA form, the CDR3 reads TGTGCCAGCAGCTTGGAAGGCTCCAGGACAGATACGCAGTATTTT. It is translated as CASSLEGSRTDTQYF.

The V and J genes are TRBV11-2 and TRBJ2-5; TRBD1 agrees at 11 bases. This CDR3 region has 20 residues. Losses at the gene ends were 2 bases for V and 2 bases for J; bases not matched to a gene: 16. Germline CDR1 SGHAT, CDR2 FQNNGV. The CDR3 DNA sequence: TGTGCCAGCAGCTTAAATCATCAAGTTTCGAGGGACAGGGGGCAAGAGACCCAGTACTTC. Translation gives CASSLNHQVSRDRGQETQYF.

This clonotype showed up many times. V is TRBV14 and J is TRBJ2-4; TRBD1 is a possible D gene (5 bases). There are 14 residues in the CDR3. Trimming took 4 bases from V and 3 from J, leaving 10 bases between them. Looked up from germline, CDR1 is SGHDN and CDR2 is FVKESK. CDR3 DNA: TGTGCCAGCAGCCCTGGACAACTCAAAAACATTCAGTACTTC. Its protein product is CASSPGQLKNIQYF.

This clonotype was counted only a few times. This sequence joins TRBV2 and TRBJ1-5, with D possibly TRBD1 on 6 matching bases. Trimming pared 1 base from V and 3 bases from J, leaving 7 bases between. The V gene's germline CDR1 is SNHLY and CDR2 FYNNEI. The CDR3 is 14 residues long. For the CDR3, the DNA is TGTGCCAGCAGTGAAGGGGGGGCCAATCAGCCCCAGCATTTT. It translates to CASSEGGANQPQHF.

This clonotype occurred many times. The chain joins TRBV7-9 to TRBJ2-5; D perhaps matches TRBD2 (5 bases). The CDR3 consists of 14 residues. Germline V CDR1 and CDR2: SEHNR, FQNEAQ (reference sequence). The V gene lost 1 base and the J gene lost 7 bases, with 13 bases spanning the gap. The CDR3 nucleotides read TGTGCCAGCAGCTTAGGGTTGCCGGCGGGGACCCAGTACTTC. It yields the protein CASSLGLPAGTQYF.

The chain recombines TRBV12-3 or TRBV12-4 with TRBJ2-5; TRBD1 is a possible D gene (5 bases). CDR3 size: 14 residues. V gave up 4 bases and J gave up 4 bases, with 13 bases separating them. The CDR3 here is CASSSPDRRETQYF. The CDR3 DNA sequence: TGTGCCAGCAGTTCACCCGACAGAAGAGAGACCCAGTACTTC.

The rearrangement links TRBV2 to TRBJ2-1; 8 nucleotides match TRBD2. The V gene end was trimmed by 4 bases and the J gene end by 8 bases; junction bases not matched to a gene: 10. The CDR3 has 15 residues. The germline V gene encodes CDR1 SNHLY and CDR2 FYNNEI. The CDR3 bases are TGTGCCAGCAGTGCGGAGCGGAGCGGGAGTTATGAGCAGTTCTTC. Translated, it gives CASSAERSGSYEQFF.

In its sample, this clonotype was seen many times. The chain combines TRBV18 with TRBJ2-3; TRBD1 matches at 7 bases. The ends lost 6 bases at V and 0 bases at J; junction bases unmatched: 6. This CDR3 is 15 amino acids long. Germline lookup yields CDR1 KGHSH and CDR2 LQKENI. The CDR3 DNA reads TGTGCCAGCTCTACGGGACAGCCTAGCACAGATACGCAGTATTTT. It codes for CASSTGQPSTDTQYF.

This clonotype was detected ten times or more. The J gene is TRBJ2-7, the V gene TRBV29-1; TRBD2 might be the D (6 bases). Germline CDR1 is SQVTM and CDR2 is ANQGSEA. Trimming shortened V by 7 bases and J by 6 bases, and 19 bases separated the two germline ends. The CDR3 runs 13 residues. The CDR3 coding sequence is TGCAGCGCTCGTGTGGGGGGTGGTTCCGAGCAGTACTTC. This translates into CSARVGGGSEQYF.

In this sample, this clonotype turned up many times. V and J are TRBV6-5 and TRBJ2-6; TRBD1 aligns across 9 bases. J lost 0 bases, V lost 4 bases, and 4 bases had no gene match. CDR3 size: 17 residues. CDR1 is MNHEY, CDR2 SVGAGI, per germline. Here the CDR3 reads CASSSGQGGSGANVLTF. CDR3 nucleotides: TGTGCCAGCAGTTCGGGACAGGGCGGCTCTGGGGCCAACGTCCTGACTTTC.

This chain connects TRBV2 to TRBJ2-5; TRBD2 matches at 10 bases. The CDR3 has 16 residues. Germline CDR1 is SNHLY and CDR2 is FYNNEI. The ends lost 7 bases at V and 5 bases at J; junction bases unmatched: 13. CDR3 nucleotides: TGTGCCAGCAAAGCTACTAGCGGGAACCCAGGGGAGACCCAGTACTTC. It is translated as CASKATSGNPGETQYF.

The chain is built from TRBV5-6 and TRBJ2-7; a possible D gene is TRBD1 (6 bases). The CDR3 extends over 14 amino acids. Per the germline V gene, CDR1 is SGHDT and CDR2 is YYEEEE. V gave up 3 bases and J gave up 6 bases, with 16 bases separating them. The CDR3 reads CASSCPQGLCEQYF. DNA for the CDR3: TGTGCCAGCAGCTGCCCCCAGGGGTTGTGCGAGCAGTACTTC.

The chain recombines TRBV7-9 with TRBJ2-2, with D unresolved. V lost 5 bases to trimming and J lost 6 bases, with 10 bases between them. This CDR3 is built from 13 residues. CDR1 and CDR2 from the germline V gene are SEHNR and FQNEAQ (reference sequence). CDR3: CASSPQSAGELFF. CDR3 DNA: TGTGCCAGCAGCCCTCAGAGCGCCGGGGAGCTGTTTTTT.

This clonotype has more than one count but fewer than ten. The chain employs TRBV7-9 and TRBJ1-1; possible D gene TRBD1, 5 bases. The V gene's germline CDR1 is SEHNR and CDR2 FQNEAQ (reference sequence). Trimming took 5 bases from V and 6 from J, leaving 22 bases between them. The length of the CDR3 is 16 residues. Written as DNA, the CDR3 is TGTGCCAGCAGCGGGGACGGGATTACTGGGCCCGCTGAAGCTTTCTTT. This codes for CASSGDGITGPAEAFF.